This record covers a single TCR beta chain. The germline V gene has CDR1 SGHNT and CDR2 YENEEA. The CDR3 consists of 13 residues. Trimming left V 5 bases short and J 5 bases short, with 12 bases between. The data belong to a study of blood T cell repertoires in COVID-19. TCRdb's copy holds only in-frame clones and misses some; the assay was immunoSEQ multiplex PCR. The sample shows 200,000 to 250,000 clones, around nine tenths of them seen only once. The J gene is TRBJ2-5, the V gene TRBV11-3, with D perhaps matching TRBD2 (6 bases). The sample comprised peripheral blood. The receptor comes from a man aged 55 to 70 with COVID-19, enrolled during active disease. The CDR3 DNA sequence: TGTGCCAGCAGCCGGGACTTCGGGGAGACCCAGTACTTC. It specifies CASSRDFGETQYF.